Listed below are T cell receptor beta chains from one sample, sequenced in a study of blood T cells in healthy people across ages. Using its own MiXCR run on the 5' RACE reads, TCRdb lists one record per CDR3 protein. The sample has 700,000 or so distinct CDR3 sequences, about a fifth seen once. The sequencing input was blood. These receptors were obtained from an older man in good health. Both conserved end residues are part of each CDR3. D genes are given only for firm matches. Only part of the rows carry a size: once, few, many, or a class if the clone is expanded.

V	size	D	J	CDR3	DNA
TRBV2	.	TRBD1	TRBJ2-7	CASRRPGQGIYEQYF	TGTGCCAGCAGGAGGCCGGGACAGGGAATCTACGAGCAGTACTTC
TRBV7-8	.	.	TRBJ1-3	CASRKTVSGNTIYF	TGTGCCAGCAGGAAAACAGTCTCTGGAAACACCATATATTTT
TRBV10-3	.	TRBD2	TRBJ2-1	CAIGEAGVEGEQFF	TGTGCCATCGGGGAAGCGGGAGTTGAGGGTGAGCAGTTCTTC
TRBV28	few	.	TRBJ2-7	CASSPLRPTYEQYF	TGTGCCAGCAGTCCCCTTCGTCCTACCTACGAGCAGTACTTC
TRBV27	.	.	TRBJ2-7	CASRPNLRGRGEQYF	TGTGCCAGCAGACCAAACTTAAGGGGCCGGGGCGAGCAGTACTTC
TRBV2	few	TRBD2	TRBJ2-1	CASIPRGTSGYNEQFF	TGTGCCAGCATCCCCCGGGGGACTAGCGGGTACAATGAGCAGTTCTTC
TRBV6-1	once	TRBD1	TRBJ1-2	CASTPKHTGTGGYGYTF	TGTGCCAGCACGCCTAAGCACACAGGGACAGGGGGCTATGGCTACACCTTC
TRBV2	.	TRBD1	TRBJ2-7	CASSESGDRSYEQYF	TGTGCCAGCAGTGAGAGTGGGGACAGGTCCTACGAGCAGTACTTC
TRBV20-1	.	.	TRBJ1-2	CSARDPRQGPPNHGYTF	TGCAGTGCTAGAGATCCCCGCCAAGGGCCCCCAAACCATGGCTACACCTTC
TRBV11-2	.	.	TRBJ1-6	CASSLDRTPTLHF	TGTGCCAGCAGCTTAGATCGGACTCCAACCCTCCACTTT
TRBV18	.	.	TRBJ1-2	CASSPPQGGNYGYTF	TGTGCCAGCTCACCGCCGCAGGGTGGTAACTATGGCTACACCTTC
TRBV27	few	.	TRBJ2-3	CASSFGTVFLSEQFF	TGTGCCAGCAGTTTTGGGACGGTGTTTCTCAGTGAGCAGTTCTTT